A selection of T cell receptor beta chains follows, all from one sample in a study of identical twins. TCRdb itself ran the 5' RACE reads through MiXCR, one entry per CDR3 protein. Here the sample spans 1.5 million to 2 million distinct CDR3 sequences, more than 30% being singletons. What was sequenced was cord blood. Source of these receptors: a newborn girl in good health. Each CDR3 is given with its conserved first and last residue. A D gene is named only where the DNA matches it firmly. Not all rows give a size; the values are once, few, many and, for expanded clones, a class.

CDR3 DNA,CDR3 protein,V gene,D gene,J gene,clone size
TGTGCCAGCAGCTTAACTAGCGGGGCCTACGGGCAGTACTTC,CASSLTSGAYGQYF,TRBV7-8,TRBD2,TRBJ2-7,.
TGCGCCAGCAGCCAACTGTACACAGGCGTTTCCTACGAGCAGTACTTC,CASSQLYTGVSYEQYF,TRBV4-1,.,TRBJ2-7,.
TGTGCCAGCAGTGGGACAGGCCAAGAAGCTTTCTTT,CASSGTGQEAFF,TRBV25-1,TRBD1,TRBJ1-1,.
TGTGCCAGCAGCTTACCCGACAGGGGGCGCAGCAATGAGCAGTACTTC,CASSLPDRGRSNEQYF,TRBV11-1,TRBD1,TRBJ2-7,.
TGTGCCAGCTCACCATTTACTAGCGGCATCCACGAGCAGTACTTC,CASSPFTSGIHEQYF,TRBV18,TRBD2,TRBJ2-7,.
TGCAGCGTTGAACCTCAGGACAGGGGCAATCAGCCCCAGCATTTT,CSVEPQDRGNQPQHF,TRBV29-1,TRBD1,TRBJ1-5,few
TGTGCCATCGGACTAGCGGGAGGTGAGCAGTTCTTC,CAIGLAGGEQFF,TRBV10-3,TRBD2,TRBJ2-1,few
TGTGCCAGCTCAAAGCGGGATGGCACAGATACGCAGTATTTT,CASSKRDGTDTQYF,TRBV27,TRBD2,TRBJ2-3,few
TGTGCCAGCACGGAGAGCGGGGGGGCTTTCTTT,CASTESGGAFF,TRBV6-6,.,TRBJ1-1,few
TGTGCCAGCAGTCTTCGGACAGGCACTAACTATGGCTACACCTTC,CASSLRTGTNYGYTF,TRBV12-3/TRBV12-4,TRBD1,TRBJ1-2,many
TGTGCCAGCAGCTTAACTCGGACTAGCGGGAGTCTCCCGAGCACAGATACGCAGTATTTT,CASSLTRTSGSLPSTDTQYF,TRBV7-9,TRBD2,TRBJ2-3,.
TGTGCCAGCAGTGAACTTGGCCCCTACACCTTC,CASSELGPYTF,TRBV6-1,.,TRBJ1-2,.
TGCGCCAGCAGCTCAGTTCTCACCGGGGAGCTGTTTTTT,CASSSVLTGELFF,TRBV5-1,.,TRBJ2-2,.
TGTGCCATCAGTGAGTCCACCTCTGGAAACACCATATATTTT,CAISESTSGNTIYF,TRBV10-3,.,TRBJ1-3,.
TGTGCCAGCAGTCTGGGACTAGGGGAAACAGATACGCAGTATTTT,CASSLGLGETDTQYF,TRBV12-3/TRBV12-4,TRBD2,TRBJ2-3,few
TGCAGTGCCCCGTGGGGTCTAGCCAAAAACATTCAGTACTTC,CSAPWGLAKNIQYF,TRBV20-1,.,TRBJ2-4,.
TGTGCCAGCAGCCGGGACAGGGACGTAAGAGAGACCCAGTACTTC,CASSRDRDVRETQYF,TRBV12-3/TRBV12-4,TRBD1,TRBJ2-5,.
TGCGCCAGCAGCTTGGCGGACTCCCTGAGGGGGGACGAAAAACTGTTTTTT,CASSLADSLRGDEKLFF,TRBV5-1,.,TRBJ1-4,few
TGTGCCACGTCAGGGGACTCCAAAAACATTCAGTACTTC,CATSGDSKNIQYF,TRBV10-3,.,TRBJ2-4,few
TGTGTCAGCACCACAGGGGGCACAGATACGCAGTATTTT,CVSTTGGTDTQYF,TRBV7-9,TRBD1,TRBJ2-3,.